This T cell receptor beta chain was identified in a study of Ad26.COV2.S vaccination and SARS-CoV-2 variants. Assay used: immunoSEQ multiplex PCR; TCRdb lists only in-frame clones, some missing. The repertoire holds tens of thousands of clones, around 83% seen once, with around half in the top ten. V was pared by 7 bases and J by 4 bases, with 21 bases between. CDR1 and CDR2 from the germline V gene are GTSNPN and SVGIG (reference sequence). The CDR3 runs 15 residues. Study-level results: The study found similar non-spike TCR breadth in vaccine and placebo recipients. People who got the vaccine had more spike-specific TCR breadth than people who got placebo. Reportedly, spike-specific CD8+ and CD4+ T cell responses achieved substantial breadth once vaccination had taken place.

About this clone: Its cognate antigen is unknown.

The material sequenced was peripheral blood, taken after recovery from COVID-19. The V and J genes are TRBV30 and TRBJ2-3; D remains ambiguous. This receptor was obtained from a human donor who had recovered from COVID-19. The CDR3 DNA sequence: TGTGCCTTGTACCTGCAAAAGCGATCGGCAGATACGCAGTATTTT. Residues: CALYLQKRSADTQYF.